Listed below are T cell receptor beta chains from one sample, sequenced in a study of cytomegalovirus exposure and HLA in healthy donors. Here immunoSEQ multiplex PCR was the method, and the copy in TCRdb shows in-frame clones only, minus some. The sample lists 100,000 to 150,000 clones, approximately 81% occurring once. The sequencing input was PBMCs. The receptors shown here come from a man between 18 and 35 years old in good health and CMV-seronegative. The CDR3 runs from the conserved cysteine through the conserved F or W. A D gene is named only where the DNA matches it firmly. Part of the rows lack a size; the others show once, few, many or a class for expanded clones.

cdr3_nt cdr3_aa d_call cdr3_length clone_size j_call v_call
TGTGCCTGGAGTGCCGGACAGGGTCTAGGCGGCTACACCTTC CAWSAGQGLGGYTF TRBD1 14 . TRBJ1-2 TRBV30
TGCGCCAGCAGCTCCAGGCTAACTAATGAAAAACTGTTTTTT CASSSRLTNEKLFF . 14 . TRBJ1-4 TRBV5-1
TGTGCCAGCAGTGAATGGGTAGCGGGGCAAGAGACCCAGTACTTC CASSEWVAGQETQYF TRBD2 15 . TRBJ2-5 TRBV25-1
TGTGCCAGCAGCTTGATCGGGGTTTGGACCATATATTTT CASSLIGVWTIYF . 13 . TRBJ1-3 TRBV5-4
TGTGCCTGGGTCTCAGACTTTACCGATACGCAGTATTTT CAWVSDFTDTQYF . 13 . TRBJ2-3 TRBV30
TGTGCCAGCAGCGTCCCTAAAGGGGGCAGCACAGATACGCAGTATTTT CASSVPKGGSTDTQYF TRBD1 16 . TRBJ2-3 TRBV9
TGTGCCAGCAGCCACTTGGCCTCTGGGGCCAACGTCCTGACTTTC CASSHLASGANVLTF . 15 once TRBJ2-6 TRBV14
TGTGCCAGCAGATACCCTGCCAGGGGGCGGAACACTGAAGCTTTCTTT CASRYPARGRNTEAFF TRBD1 16 . TRBJ1-1 TRBV27
TGTGCCAGCAGCCCCGCGGGGAGTACAGATACGCAGTATTTT CASSPAGSTDTQYF . 14 . TRBJ2-3 TRBV9
TGTGCCAGCAGCTTAGCGCAACAATTTGGAAAACTGTTTTTT CASSLAQQFGKLFF . 14 . TRBJ1-4 TRBV7-9
TGTGCCTGGTCCCAGGGTTTCATGAACACTGAAGCTTTCTTT CAWSQGFMNTEAFF . 14 . TRBJ1-1 TRBV30
TGTGCCAGCAGCCAGGTCGGGACAGGAGGTCATACGCAGTATTTT CASSQVGTGGHTQYF TRBD1 15 . TRBJ2-3 TRBV14
TGCGCCAGCAGTGACGGACAGCCGAACACTGAAGCTTTCTTT CASSDGQPNTEAFF . 14 . TRBJ1-1 TRBV10-1
TGCGCCAGCAGCCAATGGACAACTTACTCTGGGGCCAACGTCCTGACTTTC CASSQWTTYSGANVLTF . 17 . TRBJ2-6 TRBV4-1
TGCAGCGCTACCCTTCCTCTCGAGCAGTACTTC CSATLPLEQYF . 11 . TRBJ2-7 TRBV29-1
TGTGCCAGCTCACCAGTGGGAGGCCTTGGGGTGAACACTGAAGCTTTCTTT CASSPVGGLGVNTEAFF . 17 . TRBJ1-1 TRBV18
TGTGCCATCAGGCCGGGACAGGAAGACATCGAGCAGTACTTC CAIRPGQEDIEQYF TRBD1 14 . TRBJ2-7 TRBV10-3
TGTGCCAGCAGCTTAGGGTTGCTCGGCAGGGGGTCGCCCCTCCACTTT CASSLGLLGRGSPLHF TRBD1 16 . TRBJ1-6 TRBV7-8
TGTGCCAGCCGGGGGGACCAGTTCTTC CASRGDQFF TRBD2 9 . TRBJ2-1 TRBV6-1
TGTGCCAGCAGCCCACGGAGGGACGCTAACCTTGAAGCTTTCTTT CASSPRRDANLEAFF . 15 . TRBJ1-1 TRBV6-5
TGTGCCAGCAGCTATGACACCACTCAAGTCAATGAGCAGTTCTTC CASSYDTTQVNEQFF . 15 . TRBJ2-1 TRBV7-3
TGTGCCAGCAGCTTGGGGAGACAGGACTTCTACGAGCAGTACTTC CASSLGRQDFYEQYF . 15 . TRBJ2-7 TRBV5-4
TGTGCCACACTAGTTGGATCGGGCACCGGGGAGCTGTTTTTT CATLVGSGTGELFF . 14 . TRBJ2-2 TRBV15
TGCAGCGTTGACGGGACAGGGAACACCGGGGAGCTGTTTTTT CSVDGTGNTGELFF TRBD1 14 . TRBJ2-2 TRBV29-1
TGCAGTGCTAGTACTAGTCAGCCCCAGCATTTT CSASTSQPQHF . 11 once TRBJ1-5 TRBV20-1
TGTGCCAGCAGCGTAGTGTGGGGCGGGACGAACACTGAAGCTTTCTTT CASSVVWGGTNTEAFF . 16 . TRBJ1-1 TRBV9
TGTGCCAGCTCCCGCGACGGGAGGAGTCAGCCCCAGCATTTT CASSRDGRSQPQHF . 14 . TRBJ1-5 TRBV18
TGTGCCAGCAGCGCTAGGCCGACAGGGGCCAGCTCCTATAATTCACCCCTCCACTTT CASSARPTGASSYNSPLHF TRBD1 19 once TRBJ1-6 TRBV7-2
TGCGCCAGCAGCCAAGTGGTAGGCGGTCAGAATCAGCCCCAGCATTTT CASSQVVGGQNQPQHF . 16 . TRBJ1-5 TRBV4-1